Presented here are 26 T cell receptor beta chains from one specimen sequenced in a study of cytomegalovirus exposure and HLA in healthy donors (dated by TCRdb to the late 2010s). To prepare the library, the immunoSEQ multiplex PCR assay was applied. TCRdb took over this immuneACCESS table, retaining in-frame rearrangements with V and J assigned. Such tables are incomplete; in checked studies, under half of the missing clones stem from an unresolved V gene, and the remainder is unexplained. The sample has 150,000 or so clones on record, 65% to 90% of them singletons. Approximately 20% of the sample is held by the ten biggest clonotypes. The sample taken for sequencing was PBMCs. All receptors derive from a man between 18 and 35 years old in good health and CMV-seropositive.

The chain employs TRBV19 and TRBJ1-5; D is ambiguous. The CDR3 extends over 14 amino acids. V shed 1 base and J shed 1 base, with 5 bases lying between them. Germline V gene data show CDR1 as LNHDA and CDR2 as SQIVND (reference sequence). The CDR3 loop reads CASSIAGSNQPQHF. For the CDR3, the DNA is TGTGCCAGTAGTATAGCGGGAAGCAATCAGCCCCAGCATTTT. Full variable domain (rest looked up from reference TRBV19 and TRBJ1-5): DGGITQSPKYLFRKEGQNVTLSCEQNLNHDAMYWYRQDPGQGLRLIYYSQIVNDFQKGDIAEGYSVSREKKESFPLTVTSAQKNPTAFYLCASSIAGSNQPQHFGDGTRLSIL.

The chain employs TRBV6-5 and TRBJ2-1; 10 nucleotides match TRBD1. The germline gives CDR1 MNHEY, CDR2 SVGAGI. The CDR3 spans 15 residues. Trimming cost V 6 bases and J 10 bases; bases outside gene matches: 12. CDR3 loop: CASSGRGTGVEEQFF. CDR3 sequence (DNA): TGTGCCAGCAGCGGACGCGGGACAGGGGTGGAGGAGCAGTTCTTC.

This clone was seen once. The chain links TRBV7-2 to TRBJ2-7, with 11 bases fitting TRBD2. Trimming took 5 bases from V and 9 from J; bases not matched to a gene: 15. This CDR3 region has 16 residues. Germline CDR1 SGHTA, CDR2 FQGNSA. The CDR3 protein is CASSTRSGLAEGGQYF. DNA of the CDR3: TGTGCCAGCAGCACACGCTCGGGACTAGCGGAGGGGGGGCAGTACTTC.

Points on this clone: At one of its ends the junction is not consistent with the germline gene, which may arise from a read error. The chain carries TRBV9 and TRBJ2-1; 8 bases agree with TRBD2. The CDR3 totals 14 residues. The germline V gene encodes CDR1 SGDLS and CDR2 YYNGEE. The CDR3 loop is CANSLEAGENEQFF. CDR3 coding DNA: TGTGCCAACAGCCTTGAAGCGGGAGAGAATGAGCAGTTCTTC.

The rearrangement links TRBV7-8 to TRBJ2-3; 9 bases are a match to TRBD1. Germline CDR1 reads SGHVS; CDR2 reads FQNEAQ. V lost 1 base to trimming and J lost 3 bases; unmatched junction nucleotides: 2. The CDR3 is made up of 15 amino acids. CDR3 in amino acids: CASSLEDRGTDTQYF. The CDR3 region has the DNA TGTGCCAGCAGCTTAGAGGACAGGGGAACAGATACGCAGTATTTT.

A single count supports this clone. The rearrangement joins TRBV6-5 to TRBJ2-7, with 9 bases that match TRBD2. Trimming removed 6 bases from V and 2 bases from J; junction bases left unmatched: 8. Germline V CDR1 and CDR2: MNHEY, SVGAGI. CDR3 length equals 15 residues. The CDR3 loop is CASSFSGGSTYEQYF. CDR3 DNA: TGTGCCAGCAGCTTCAGCGGGGGGAGCACCTACGAGCAGTACTTC.

The rearrangement uses TRBV20-1 and TRBJ2-7; D remains ambiguous. This CDR3 is built from 11 residues. The V gene's germline CDR1 is DFQATT and CDR2 SNEGSKA (reference sequence). V lost 2 bases and J lost 5, with 7 bases in between. The CDR3 sequence: CSARQHHEQYF. The CDR3 region has the DNA TGCAGTGCTAGACAACACCACGAGCAGTACTTC.

The genes are TRBV19 and TRBJ2-3; TRBD1 aligns across 7 bases. This CDR3 contains 14 residues. J gave up 0 bases and V 7 bases, and 4 bases lay outside the gene matches. The germline V gene has CDR1 LNHDA and CDR2 SQIVND (reference sequence). CDR3 region: CASTRQGSTDTQYF. Written as DNA, the CDR3 is TGTGCCAGTACCCGACAGGGTAGCACAGATACGCAGTATTTT.

This sequence joins TRBV27 and TRBJ2-3, with D possibly TRBD2 on 6 matching bases. The germline V and J ends were trimmed by 7 bases and 0 bases, with 17 bases remaining between them. CDR3 length equals 16 residues. The germline CDR1 and CDR2 sequences are MNHEY and SMNVEV (reference sequence). CDR3 sequence reads: CASTPGGAGSTDTQYF. CDR3 nucleotide sequence: TGTGCCAGCACCCCCGGTGGAGCGGGTAGCACAGATACGCAGTATTTT.

J is TRBJ1-5 and V is TRBV5-1; D unclear. The CDR3 is 16 amino acids. V was trimmed by 0 bases and J by 2 bases, leaving 12 bases between them. The germline CDR1 and CDR2 sequences are SGHRS and YFSETQ. The CDR3: CASSLAPVQGNQPQHF. CDR3 DNA sequence: TGCGCCAGCAGCTTGGCTCCCGTTCAGGGCAATCAGCCCCAGCATTTT.

Here the CDR3 reads CASSLGQGAGELFF. The CDR3 DNA sequence: TGTGCCAGCAGTCTCGGACAGGGCGCCGGGGAGCTGTTTTTT. V gene TRBV27 combines with J gene TRBJ2-2; 8 bases fit TRBD1. The CDR3 contains 14 residues. The V gene's germline CDR1 is MNHEY and CDR2 SMNVEV (reference sequence). Trimming took 5 bases from V and 6 from J; bases not matched to a gene: 5.

The V call is TRBV7-9, the J call TRBJ1-1; D gene unclear. V gave up 2 bases and J gave up 1 base, with 8 bases separating them. The germline V gene has CDR1 SEHNR and CDR2 FQNEAQ (reference sequence). CDR3 length: 14 residues. The CDR3: CASSLLGTNTEAFF. The CDR3 DNA is TGTGCCAGCAGCTTACTGGGCACGAACACTGAAGCTTTCTTT.

In DNA form, the CDR3 reads TGTGCCAGCAGCGTGGAGGGAAACACCATATATTTT. Amino acids: CASSVEGNTIYF. This sequence joins TRBV9 and TRBJ1-3; D is uncertain. The V end lost 2 bases, the J end lost 4 bases, and 4 bases lay between the germline ends. The germline gives CDR1 SGDLS, CDR2 YYNGEE. This CDR3 is built from 12 residues.

In DNA, the CDR3 is TGCGCCAGCAGCCATCTGGGAGCCACCGGGGAGCTGTTTTTT. It encodes CASSHLGATGELFF. This chain links TRBV4-3 with TRBJ2-2; the D gene is possibly TRBD2 (5 bases). The germline V gene encodes CDR1 LGHNA and CDR2 YSLEER. With 3 bases removed from V and 4 bases from J, the gap between germline ends came to 9 bases. The CDR3 totals 14 residues.

The rearrangement uses TRBV6-5 and TRBJ2-1; a weak D match, TRBD2 (7 bases). Trimming left V 0 bases short and J 5 bases short, with 14 bases between. The germline gives CDR1 MNHEY, CDR2 SVGAGI. This CDR3 is 16 amino acids long. This CDR3 is CASSYSRAGDNNEQFF. Here the CDR3 DNA reads TGTGCCAGCAGTTACTCGAGGGCGGGGGACAACAATGAGCAGTTCTTC.

V gene TRBV13 combines with J gene TRBJ2-2; D remains ambiguous. There are 14 residues in the CDR3. Germline values: CDR1 PRHDT, CDR2 FYEKMQ (reference sequence). Deletions cut 3 bases from V and 7 bases from J, with 12 bases between. DNA of the CDR3: TGTGCCAGCAGCTTGGGCTTCCTGGGCGGGGAGCTGTTTTTT. Residues: CASSLGFLGGELFF.

The chain has TRBV7-2 and TRBJ1-1; D remains ambiguous. CDR1 and CDR2 (germline): SGHTA, FQGNSA. The CDR3 extends over 13 amino acids. V was shortened by 6 bases and J by 0 bases, with 8 bases between the two germline ends. The DNA for the CDR3 is TGTGCCAGCAGACCCACACTGAACACTGAAGCTTTCTTT. The encoded protein is CASRPTLNTEAFF.

The chain joins TRBV18 to TRBJ2-5; possible D gene TRBD2, 5 bases. Trimming took 3 bases from V and 5 from J, leaving 16 bases between them. Germline V gene lookup returns CDR1 KGHSH and CDR2 LQKENI. The CDR3 runs 15 residues. As DNA, the CDR3 is TGTGCCAGCTCACCCCCGGGGTCAGCCTGGGAGACCCAGTACTTC. Amino acids: CASSPPGSAWETQYF.

The genes are TRBV10-3 and TRBJ2-4; the match to TRBD2 covers 7 bases. Germline V gene data show CDR1 as ENHRY and CDR2 as SYGVKD. The junction had 3 bases not matched to a gene; V was cut back by 4 bases and J by 0 bases. The CDR3 has 15 residues. The CDR3 loop reads CAISGGEGAKNIQYF. The CDR3 DNA sequence: TGTGCCATCAGTGGAGGGGAGGGAGCCAAAAACATTCAGTACTTC.

This clone was seen once. The V call is TRBV7-2, the J call TRBJ2-5, with 9 bases identical to TRBD2. Trimming took 1 base from V and 0 from J; bases not matched to a gene: 3. CDR1 is SGHTA and CDR2 is FQGNSA in the germline V gene. The CDR3 has 16 residues. This chain's CDR3 is CASSLGRGGDQETQYF. For the CDR3, the DNA is TGTGCCAGCAGCTTAGGGCGGGGGGGCGACCAAGAGACCCAGTACTTC. Supplemented by reference TRBV7-2 and TRBJ2-5, the full variable domain reads GAGVSQSPSNKVTEKGKDVELRCDPISGHTALYWYRQSLGQGLEFLIYFQGNSAPDKSGLPSDRFSAERTGGSVSTLTIQRTQQEDSAVYLCASSLGRGGDQETQYFGPGTRLLVL.

This clone occurred once. This chain uses TRBV7-9 with TRBJ2-7; TRBD2 might be the D (6 bases). Germline V gene data show CDR1 as SEHNR and CDR2 as FQNEAQ (reference sequence). The CDR3 consists of 13 residues. The V and J ends lost 7 bases and 6 bases respectively, with 16 bases between them. The CDR3 coding sequence is TGTGCCAGCATCCCTCGATCCGGGAGCGAGCAGTACTTC. It is translated as CASIPRSGSEQYF.

This chain links TRBV27 with TRBJ1-1, with 8 positions matching TRBD1. CDR1 MNHEY and CDR2 SMNVEV come from the germline V gene (reference sequence). The CDR3 runs 14 residues. The trim removed 8 bases at V and 1 base at J, leaving 6 bases unmatched. Here the CDR3 reads CASLRTGRNTEAFF. The CDR3 DNA reads TGTGCCAGCCTTCGGACAGGGAGGAACACTGAAGCTTTCTTT.

The chain combines TRBV7-6 with TRBJ2-2; D unclear. Germline V gene lookup returns CDR1 SGHVS and CDR2 FNYEAQ. Trimming cost V 3 bases and J 1 base, with 9 bases left between them. This CDR3 has 15 amino acids. The CDR3: CASSFRRGNTGELFF. Here the CDR3 DNA reads TGTGCCAGCAGCTTCCGTCGCGGGAACACCGGGGAGCTGTTTTTT.

The rearrangement joins TRBV6-5 to TRBJ1-4; D call uncertain. The CDR3 has 14 residues. Trimming shortened V by 7 bases and J by 7 bases, and 16 bases separated the two germline ends. Germline values: CDR1 MNHEY, CDR2 SVGAGI. CDR3 DNA: TGTGCCAGCAATACCGGTTCACGGGGTGAAAAACTGTTTTTT. The encoded protein is CASNTGSRGEKLFF.

This chain joins TRBV7-2 and TRBJ2-2; 13 bases line up with TRBD2. The CDR3 extends over 18 amino acids. The ends lost 4 bases at V and 3 bases at J; junction bases unmatched: 8. CDR1 is SGHTA and CDR2 is FQGNSA in the germline V gene. CDR3 in DNA: TGTGCCAGCAGCTCCGACGGACTAGCGGGAGAGTACACCGGGGAGCTGTTTTTT. Translation: CASSSDGLAGEYTGELFF.

The chain uses TRBV28 and TRBJ2-1; 8 nucleotides match TRBD2. CDR3 length: 17 amino acids. Looked up from germline, CDR1 is MDHEN and CDR2 is SYDVKM. V lost 3 bases, J lost 4 bases, and 11 bases stayed unmatched. The CDR3 DNA reads TGTGCCAGCAGTTTGAATAGCGGGGTGCCGACGTACAATGAGCAGTTCTTC. Encoded protein: CASSLNSGVPTYNEQFF.